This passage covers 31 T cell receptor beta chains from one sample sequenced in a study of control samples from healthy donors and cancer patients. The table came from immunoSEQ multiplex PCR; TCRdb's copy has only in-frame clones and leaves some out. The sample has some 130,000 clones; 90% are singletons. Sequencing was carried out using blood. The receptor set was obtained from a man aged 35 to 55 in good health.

The CDR3 spells CASSVETRGWDNEQFF. The CDR3 DNA is TGTGCCAGCAGCGTAGAAACCAGGGGCTGGGACAATGAGCAGTTCTTC. The genes are TRBV9 and TRBJ2-1; D is possibly TRBD1 (6 bases). The germline V gene has CDR1 SGDLS and CDR2 YYNGEE. V was cut by 0 bases and J by 5 bases, with 15 bases left in between. The CDR3 extends over 16 amino acids.

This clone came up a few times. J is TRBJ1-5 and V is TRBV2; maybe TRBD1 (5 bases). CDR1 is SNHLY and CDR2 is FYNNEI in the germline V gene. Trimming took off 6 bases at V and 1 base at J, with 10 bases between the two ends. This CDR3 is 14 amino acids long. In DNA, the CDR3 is TGTGCCAGCAGAACCGGGGGGAGCAATCAGCCCCAGCATTTT. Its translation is CASRTGGSNQPQHF.

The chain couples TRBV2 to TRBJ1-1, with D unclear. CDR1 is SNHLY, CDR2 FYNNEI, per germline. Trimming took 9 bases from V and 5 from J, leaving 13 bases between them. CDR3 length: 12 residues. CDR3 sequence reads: CARTSLSTEAFF. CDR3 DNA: TGTGCCAGAACCTCCCTCTCTACTGAAGCTTTCTTT. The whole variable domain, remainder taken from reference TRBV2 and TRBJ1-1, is EPEVTQTPSHQVTQMGQEVILRCVPISNHLYFYWYRQILGQKVEFLVSFYNNEISEKSEIFDDQFSVERPDGSNFTLKIRSTKLEDSAMYFCARTSLSTEAFFGQGTRLTVV.

The CDR3 DNA sequence: TGTGCCAGCAGTTCAGCGACAGGGTTCTTCCCCGCTTTCTTT. It encodes CASSSATGFFPAFF. The chain links TRBV28 to TRBJ1-1, with 7 bases that match TRBD1. V shed 4 bases and J 11 bases; nucleotides not matched to a gene: 13. Germline V lookup: CDR1 MDHEN, CDR2 SYDVKM. The CDR3 runs to 14 residues.

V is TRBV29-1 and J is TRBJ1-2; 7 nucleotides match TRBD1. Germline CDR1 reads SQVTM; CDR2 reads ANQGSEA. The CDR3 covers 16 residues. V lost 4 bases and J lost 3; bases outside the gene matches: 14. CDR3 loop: CSVVQGQPATHYGYTF. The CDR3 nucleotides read TGCAGCGTTGTCCAGGGACAGCCCGCGACCCACTATGGCTACACCTTC.

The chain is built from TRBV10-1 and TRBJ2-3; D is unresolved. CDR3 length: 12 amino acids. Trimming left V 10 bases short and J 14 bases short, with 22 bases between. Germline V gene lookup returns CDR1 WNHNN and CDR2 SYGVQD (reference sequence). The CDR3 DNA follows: TGCGCCAACCCCACCAAATGCCATACGTCGTATTTT. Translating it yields CANPTKCHTSYF.

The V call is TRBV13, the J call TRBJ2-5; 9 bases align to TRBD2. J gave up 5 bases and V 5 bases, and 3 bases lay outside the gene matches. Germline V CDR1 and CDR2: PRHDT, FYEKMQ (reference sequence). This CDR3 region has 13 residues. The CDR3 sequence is CASSQGLAETQYF. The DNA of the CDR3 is TGTGCCAGCAGCCAGGGACTAGCTGAGACCCAGTACTTC.

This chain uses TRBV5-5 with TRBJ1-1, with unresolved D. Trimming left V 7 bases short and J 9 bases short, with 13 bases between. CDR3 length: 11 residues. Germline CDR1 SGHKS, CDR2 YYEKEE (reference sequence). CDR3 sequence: CASWHGEKAFF. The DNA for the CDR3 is TGTGCCAGCTGGCACGGAGAGAAAGCTTTCTTT.

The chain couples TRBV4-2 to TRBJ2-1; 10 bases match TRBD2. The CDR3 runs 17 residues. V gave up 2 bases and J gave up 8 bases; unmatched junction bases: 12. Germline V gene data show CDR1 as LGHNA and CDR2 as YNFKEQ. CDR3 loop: CASSQHSGGSKGYEQFF. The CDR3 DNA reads TGTGCCAGCAGCCAACATAGCGGGGGGTCCAAGGGGTATGAGCAGTTCTTC.

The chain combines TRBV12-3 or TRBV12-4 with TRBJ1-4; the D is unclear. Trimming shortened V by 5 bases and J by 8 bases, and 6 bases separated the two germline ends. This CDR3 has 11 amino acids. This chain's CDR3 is CASSRTEKLFF. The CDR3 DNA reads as TGTGCCAGCAGTCGGACCGAAAAACTGTTTTTT.

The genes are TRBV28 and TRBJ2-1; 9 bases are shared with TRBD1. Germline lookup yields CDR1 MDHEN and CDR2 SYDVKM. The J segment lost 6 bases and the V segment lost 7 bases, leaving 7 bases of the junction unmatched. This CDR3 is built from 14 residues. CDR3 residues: CASKVTGGFNEQFF. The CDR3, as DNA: TGTGCCAGCAAGGTGACAGGGGGATTCAATGAGCAGTTCTTC.

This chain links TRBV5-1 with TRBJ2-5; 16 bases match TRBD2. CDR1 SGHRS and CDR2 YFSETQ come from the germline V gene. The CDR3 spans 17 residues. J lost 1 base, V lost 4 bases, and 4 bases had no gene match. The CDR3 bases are TGCGCCAGCAGCGCCGGGACTAGCGGGGGGGCCCAAGAGACCCAGTACTTC. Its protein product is CASSAGTSGGAQETQYF.

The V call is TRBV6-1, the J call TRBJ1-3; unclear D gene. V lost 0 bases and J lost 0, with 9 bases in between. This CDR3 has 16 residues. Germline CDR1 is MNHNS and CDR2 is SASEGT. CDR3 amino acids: CASSEALPASGNTIYF. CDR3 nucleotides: TGTGCCAGCAGTGAAGCGCTTCCAGCCTCTGGAAACACCATATATTTT.

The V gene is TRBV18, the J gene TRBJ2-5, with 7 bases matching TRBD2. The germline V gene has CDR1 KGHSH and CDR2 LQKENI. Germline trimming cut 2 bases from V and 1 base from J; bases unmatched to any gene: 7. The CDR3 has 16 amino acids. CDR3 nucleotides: TGTGCCAGCTCACCAACCGCGGGAGTCTTCCAAGAGACCCAGTACTTC. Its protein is CASSPTAGVFQETQYF.

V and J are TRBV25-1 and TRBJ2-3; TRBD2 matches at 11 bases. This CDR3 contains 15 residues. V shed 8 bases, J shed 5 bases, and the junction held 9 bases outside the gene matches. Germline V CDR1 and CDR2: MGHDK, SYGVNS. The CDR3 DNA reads TGTGCCAGCCAGATTAGCGGGGGGGCCGGAGATACGCAGTATTTT. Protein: CASQISGGAGDTQYF.

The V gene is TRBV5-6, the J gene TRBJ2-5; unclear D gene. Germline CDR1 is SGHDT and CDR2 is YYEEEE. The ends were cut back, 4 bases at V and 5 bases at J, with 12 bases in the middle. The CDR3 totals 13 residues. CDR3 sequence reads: CASSAGPLETQYF. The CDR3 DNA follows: TGTGCCAGCAGCGCCGGGCCTCTGGAGACCCAGTACTTC.

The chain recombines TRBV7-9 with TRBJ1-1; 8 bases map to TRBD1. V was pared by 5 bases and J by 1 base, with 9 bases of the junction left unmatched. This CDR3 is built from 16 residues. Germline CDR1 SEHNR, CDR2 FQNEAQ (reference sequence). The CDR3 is CASSPGPGGSNTEAFF. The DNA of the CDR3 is TGTGCCAGCAGCCCCGGGCCAGGGGGCTCGAACACTGAAGCTTTCTTT.

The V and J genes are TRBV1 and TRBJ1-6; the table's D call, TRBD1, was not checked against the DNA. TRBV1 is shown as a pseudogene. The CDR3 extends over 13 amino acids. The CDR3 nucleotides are TGCACCAGACCGGGACACCGGCTTCGGGCCCTCCACTTT. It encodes CTRPGHRLRALHF.

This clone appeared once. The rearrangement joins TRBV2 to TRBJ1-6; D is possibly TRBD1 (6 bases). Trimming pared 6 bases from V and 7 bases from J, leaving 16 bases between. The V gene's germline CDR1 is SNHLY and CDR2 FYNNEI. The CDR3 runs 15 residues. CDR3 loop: CASSPQGSGNSPLHF. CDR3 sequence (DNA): TGTGCCAGCAGCCCACAGGGATCCGGCAATTCACCCCTCCACTTT.

The CDR3 here is CASSFGQGRTNEKLFF. The DNA of the CDR3 is TGTGCCAGCAGCTTCGGACAGGGGCGCACTAATGAAAAACTGTTTTTT. J is TRBJ1-4 and V is TRBV7-8; TRBD1 agrees at 9 bases. Germline-derived CDR1 and CDR2 are SGHVS and FQNEAQ. The V segment lost 3 bases and the J segment 2 bases; nucleotides outside the gene matches: 4. This CDR3 region has 16 residues.

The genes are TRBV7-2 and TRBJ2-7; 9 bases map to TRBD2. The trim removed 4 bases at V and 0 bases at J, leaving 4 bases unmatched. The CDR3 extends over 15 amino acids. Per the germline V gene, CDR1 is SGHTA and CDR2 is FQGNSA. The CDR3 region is CASSSAGGVSYEQYF. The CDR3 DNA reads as TGTGCCAGCAGCTCGGCGGGGGGGGTCTCCTACGAGCAGTACTTC.

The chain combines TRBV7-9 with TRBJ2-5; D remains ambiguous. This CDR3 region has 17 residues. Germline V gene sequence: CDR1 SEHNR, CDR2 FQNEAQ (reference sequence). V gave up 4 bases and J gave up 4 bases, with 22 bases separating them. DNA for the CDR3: TGTGCCAGCAGCTCCGCCCCTCCGCTCCGTCTGTTAGAGACCCAGTACTTC. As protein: CASSSAPPLRLLETQYF.

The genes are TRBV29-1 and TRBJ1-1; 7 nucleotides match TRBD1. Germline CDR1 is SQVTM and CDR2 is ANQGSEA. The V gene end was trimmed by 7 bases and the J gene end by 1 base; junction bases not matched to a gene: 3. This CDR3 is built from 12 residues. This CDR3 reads CSAWDRNTEAFF. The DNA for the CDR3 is TGCAGCGCGTGGGACAGGAACACTGAAGCTTTCTTT.

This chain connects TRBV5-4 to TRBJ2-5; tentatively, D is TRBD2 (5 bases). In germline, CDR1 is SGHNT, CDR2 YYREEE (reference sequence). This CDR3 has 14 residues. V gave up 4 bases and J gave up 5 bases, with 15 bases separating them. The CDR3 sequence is CASSPPGSRETQYF. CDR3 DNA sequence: TGTGCCAGCAGCCCCCCGGGGTCGAGGGAGACCCAGTACTTC.

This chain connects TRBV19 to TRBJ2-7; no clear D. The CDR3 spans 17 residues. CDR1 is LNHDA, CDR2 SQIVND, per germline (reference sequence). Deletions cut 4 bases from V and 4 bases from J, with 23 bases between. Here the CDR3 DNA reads TGTGCCAGTAGTAAGTTTGGTGGGCAGTCCAACGTTTACGAGCAGTACTTC. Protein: CASSKFGGQSNVYEQYF.

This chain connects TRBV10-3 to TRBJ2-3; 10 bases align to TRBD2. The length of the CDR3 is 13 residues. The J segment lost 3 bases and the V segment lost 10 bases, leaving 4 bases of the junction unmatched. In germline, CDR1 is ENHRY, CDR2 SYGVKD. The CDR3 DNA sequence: TGTGCCAGCAGCGGGGGGGGAACAGATACGCAGTATTTT. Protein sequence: CASSGGGTDTQYF.

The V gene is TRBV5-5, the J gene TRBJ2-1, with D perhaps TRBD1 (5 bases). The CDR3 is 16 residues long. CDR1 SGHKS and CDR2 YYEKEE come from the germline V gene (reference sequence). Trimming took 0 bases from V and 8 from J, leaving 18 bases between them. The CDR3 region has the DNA TGTGCCAGCAGCTTGGAGGGTTGGCAGGGTGTAGATGAGCAGTTCTTC. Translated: CASSLEGWQGVDEQFF.

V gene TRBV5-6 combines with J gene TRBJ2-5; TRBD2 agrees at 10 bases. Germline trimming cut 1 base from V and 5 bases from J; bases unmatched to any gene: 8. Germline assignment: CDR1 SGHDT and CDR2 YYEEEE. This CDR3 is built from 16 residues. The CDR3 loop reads CASSLLSGGAAETQYF. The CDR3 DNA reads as TGTGCCAGCAGCTTGCTGAGCGGGGGGGCCGCGGAGACCCAGTACTTC.

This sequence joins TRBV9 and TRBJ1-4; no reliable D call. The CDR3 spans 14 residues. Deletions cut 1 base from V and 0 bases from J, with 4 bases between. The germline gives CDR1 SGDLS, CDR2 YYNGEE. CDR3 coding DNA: TGTGCCAGCAGCGTATCCACAACTAATGAAAAACTGTTTTTT. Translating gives CASSVSTTNEKLFF.

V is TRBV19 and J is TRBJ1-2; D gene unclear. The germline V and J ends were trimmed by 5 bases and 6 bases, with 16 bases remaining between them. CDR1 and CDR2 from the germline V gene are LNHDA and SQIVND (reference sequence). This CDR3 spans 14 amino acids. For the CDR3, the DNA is TGTGCCAGTAGTGGGTTTCGGAACGGGGATGGCTACACCTTC. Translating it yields CASSGFRNGDGYTF.

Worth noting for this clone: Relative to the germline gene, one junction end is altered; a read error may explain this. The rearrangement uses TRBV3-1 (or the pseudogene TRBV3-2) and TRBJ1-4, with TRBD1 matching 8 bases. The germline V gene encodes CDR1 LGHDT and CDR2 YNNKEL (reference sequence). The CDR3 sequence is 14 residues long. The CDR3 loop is CASSQHNQQGGMLF. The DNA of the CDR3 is TGTGCCAGCAGCCAACACAACCAACAGGGGGGAATGCTTTTT.